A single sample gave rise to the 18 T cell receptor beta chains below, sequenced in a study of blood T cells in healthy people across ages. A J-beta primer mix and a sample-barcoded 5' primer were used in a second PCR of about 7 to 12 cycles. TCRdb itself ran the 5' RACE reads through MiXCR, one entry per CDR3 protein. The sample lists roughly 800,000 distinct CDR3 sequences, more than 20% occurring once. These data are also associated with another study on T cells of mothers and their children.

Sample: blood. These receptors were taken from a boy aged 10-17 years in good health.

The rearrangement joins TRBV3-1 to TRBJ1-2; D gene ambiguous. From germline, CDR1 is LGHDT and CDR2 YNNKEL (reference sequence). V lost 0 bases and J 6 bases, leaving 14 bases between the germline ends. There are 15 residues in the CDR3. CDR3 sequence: CASSQDQRREDGYTF. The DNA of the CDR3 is TGTGCCAGCAGCCAAGATCAGAGGAGGGAAGATGGCTACACCTTC.

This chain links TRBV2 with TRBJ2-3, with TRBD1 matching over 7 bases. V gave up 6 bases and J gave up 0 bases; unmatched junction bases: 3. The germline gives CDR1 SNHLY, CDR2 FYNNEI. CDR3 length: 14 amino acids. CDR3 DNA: TGTGCCAGCAGGAAGACAGGGAGCACAGATACGCAGTATTTT. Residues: CASRKTGSTDTQYF.

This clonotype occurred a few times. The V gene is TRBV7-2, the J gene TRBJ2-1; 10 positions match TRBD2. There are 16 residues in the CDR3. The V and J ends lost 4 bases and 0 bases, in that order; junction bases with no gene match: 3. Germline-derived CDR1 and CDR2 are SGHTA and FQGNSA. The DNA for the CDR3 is TGTGCCAGCAGCTCGGGACTAGCGAGCTCCTACAATGAGCAGTTCTTC. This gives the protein CASSSGLASSYNEQFF.

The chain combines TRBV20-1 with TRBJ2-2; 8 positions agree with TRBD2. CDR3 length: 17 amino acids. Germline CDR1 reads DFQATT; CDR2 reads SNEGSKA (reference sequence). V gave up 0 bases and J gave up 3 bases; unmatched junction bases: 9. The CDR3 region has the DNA TGCAGTGCTAGAGATCTCCCCTCTAGCGGGTACACCGGGGAGCTGTTTTTT. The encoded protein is CSARDLPSSGYTGELFF.

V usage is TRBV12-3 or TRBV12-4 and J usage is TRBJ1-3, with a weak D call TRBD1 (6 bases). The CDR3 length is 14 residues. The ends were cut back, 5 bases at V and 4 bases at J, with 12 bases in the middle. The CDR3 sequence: CASSGQLLGNTIYF. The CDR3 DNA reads TGTGCCAGCAGTGGACAGTTGTTGGGAAACACCATATATTTT.

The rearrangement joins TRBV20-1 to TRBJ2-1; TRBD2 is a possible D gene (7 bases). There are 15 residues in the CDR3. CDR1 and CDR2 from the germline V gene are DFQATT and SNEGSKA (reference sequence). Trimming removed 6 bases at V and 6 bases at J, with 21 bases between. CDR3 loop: CSARLGGREFNEQFF. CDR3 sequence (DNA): TGCAGTGCCCGCCTGGGGGGGCGGGAGTTCAATGAGCAGTTCTTC.

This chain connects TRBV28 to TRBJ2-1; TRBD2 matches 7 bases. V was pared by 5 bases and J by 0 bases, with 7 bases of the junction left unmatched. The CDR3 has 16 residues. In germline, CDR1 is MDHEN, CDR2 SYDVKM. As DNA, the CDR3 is TGTGCCAGCAGTGCCCTTAGCGGGTACTCCTACAATGAGCAGTTCTTC. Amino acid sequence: CASSALSGYSYNEQFF.

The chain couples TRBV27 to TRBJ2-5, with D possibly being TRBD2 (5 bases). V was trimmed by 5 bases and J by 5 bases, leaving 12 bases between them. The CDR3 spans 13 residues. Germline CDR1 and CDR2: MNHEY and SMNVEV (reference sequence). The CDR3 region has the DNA TGTGCCAGCAGTGCCGGACTGGGGGAGACCCAGTACTTC. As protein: CASSAGLGETQYF.

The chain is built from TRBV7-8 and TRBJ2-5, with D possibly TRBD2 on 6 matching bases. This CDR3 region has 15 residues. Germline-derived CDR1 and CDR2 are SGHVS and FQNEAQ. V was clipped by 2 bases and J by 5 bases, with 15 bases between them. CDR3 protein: CASSLSGEAWETQYF. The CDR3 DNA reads TGTGCCAGCAGCTTATCGGGGGAGGCTTGGGAGACCCAGTACTTC.

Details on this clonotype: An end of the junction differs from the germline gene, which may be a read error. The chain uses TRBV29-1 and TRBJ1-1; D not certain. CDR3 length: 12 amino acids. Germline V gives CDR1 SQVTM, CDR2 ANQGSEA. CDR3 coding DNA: TGCAGCGTCGAAGGACGGCTAATCGGGGCTTTCTTT. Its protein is CSVEGRLIGAFF.

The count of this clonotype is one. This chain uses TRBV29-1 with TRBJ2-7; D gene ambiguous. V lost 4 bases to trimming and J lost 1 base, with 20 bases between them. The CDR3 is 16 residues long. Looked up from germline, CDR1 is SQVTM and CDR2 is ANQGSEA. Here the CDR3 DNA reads TGCAGCGTTGTTAAAGGACCGATTCTTACTTCCTACGAGCAGTACTTC. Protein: CSVVKGPILTSYEQYF.

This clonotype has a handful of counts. CDR3 loop: CSVERSNRGEQYF. CDR3 bases: TGCAGCGTTGAACGGTCAAACAGGGGGGAGCAGTACTTC. This rearrangement joins TRBV29-1 to TRBJ2-7; 8 bases are shared with TRBD1. Germline trimming cut 2 bases from V and 7 bases from J; bases unmatched to any gene: 7. CDR3 size: 13 residues. Germline lookup yields CDR1 SQVTM and CDR2 ANQGSEA.

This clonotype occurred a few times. In DNA form, the CDR3 reads TGTGCCAGCAGCCAATCCGGGACGGGAAACTATGGCTACACCTTC. As protein: CASSQSGTGNYGYTF. This chain uses TRBV14 with TRBJ1-2; a possible D gene is TRBD1 (5 bases). Germline assignment: CDR1 SGHDN and CDR2 FVKESK. There are 15 residues in the CDR3. V lost 2 bases to trimming and J lost 2 bases, with 12 bases between them.

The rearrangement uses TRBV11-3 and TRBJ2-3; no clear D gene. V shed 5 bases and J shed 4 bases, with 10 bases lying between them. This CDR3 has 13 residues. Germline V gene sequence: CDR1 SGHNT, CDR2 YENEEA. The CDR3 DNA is TGTGCCAGCAGCCCCCTTAGGGCAGATACGCAGTATTTT. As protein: CASSPLRADTQYF.

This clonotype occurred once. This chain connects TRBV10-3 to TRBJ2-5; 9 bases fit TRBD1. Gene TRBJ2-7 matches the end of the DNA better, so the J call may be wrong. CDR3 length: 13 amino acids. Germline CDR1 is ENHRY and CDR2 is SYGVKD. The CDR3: CAISAGTGNEQYF. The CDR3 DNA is TGTGCCATCAGTGCGGGGACAGGGAACGAGCAGTACTTC.

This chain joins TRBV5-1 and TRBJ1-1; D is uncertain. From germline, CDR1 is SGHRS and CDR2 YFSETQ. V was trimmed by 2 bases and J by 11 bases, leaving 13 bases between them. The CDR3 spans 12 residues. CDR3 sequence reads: CASSLGPSGAFF. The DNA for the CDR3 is TGCGCCAGCAGCTTAGGACCGTCGGGGGCTTTCTTT.

The CDR3 loop is CASSEASGWSGNTIYF. The CDR3 coding sequence is TGTGCCAGCAGTGAAGCTTCAGGATGGTCTGGAAACACCATATATTTT. The gene calls are TRBV6-1 and TRBJ1-3; D is ambiguous. The V gene's germline CDR1 is MNHNS and CDR2 SASEGT. The CDR3 runs 16 residues. V lost 0 bases to trimming and J lost 1 base, with 10 bases between them.

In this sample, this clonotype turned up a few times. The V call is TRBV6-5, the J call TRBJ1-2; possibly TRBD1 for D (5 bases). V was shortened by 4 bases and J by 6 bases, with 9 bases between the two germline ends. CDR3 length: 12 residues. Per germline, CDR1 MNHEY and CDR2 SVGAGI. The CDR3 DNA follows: TGTGCCAGCAGTTTCTCGGGACATGGCTACACCTTC. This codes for CASSFSGHGYTF.